This T cell receptor (beta chain) originates from a study of CD8+CD57+ T cells in acquired aplastic anemia. Germline values: CDR1 SEHNR, CDR2 FQNEAQ (reference sequence). The CDR3 runs 15 residues. Losses at the gene ends were 3 bases for V and 7 bases for J; bases not matched to a gene: 11. TCR beta VDJ combinations and CDR3 sequences were profiled from genomic DNA. TCRdb re-called the reads with MiXCR, one entry per CDR3 protein. The profile shows under 350,000 distinct CDR3 sequences, 50% to 70% of them singletons. This receptor was obtained from a human donor with severe aplastic anemia or a healthy control (not recorded which). The chain links TRBV7-9 to TRBJ1-1; 7 bases line up with TRBD1. Sequencing was performed on sorted CD4+, CD8+, or CD8+CD57+ T cells (not recorded which) from PBMCs. CDR3 nucleotides: TGTGCCAGCAGCTTCAGACAGGGAATTGGGTATGAAGCTTTCTTT. This codes for CASSFRQGIGYEAFF.